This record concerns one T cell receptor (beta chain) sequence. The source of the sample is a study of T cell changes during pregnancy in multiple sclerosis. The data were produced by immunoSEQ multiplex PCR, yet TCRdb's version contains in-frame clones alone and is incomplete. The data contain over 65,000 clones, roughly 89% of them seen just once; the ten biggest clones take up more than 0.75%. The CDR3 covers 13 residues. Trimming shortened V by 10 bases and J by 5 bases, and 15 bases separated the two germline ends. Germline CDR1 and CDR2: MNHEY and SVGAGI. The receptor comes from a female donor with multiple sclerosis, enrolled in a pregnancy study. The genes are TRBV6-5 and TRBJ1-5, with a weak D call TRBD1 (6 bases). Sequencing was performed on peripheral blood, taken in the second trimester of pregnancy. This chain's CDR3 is CANTGGPDQPQHF. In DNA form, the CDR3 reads TGTGCCAATACTGGGGGCCCAGATCAGCCCCAGCATTTT.